In terms of frequency, the clone carrying this T cell receptor (beta chain) is medium-sized. Its specificity is not known. This sample stems from a study of human CD8 memory T cell subsets. The TCR beta sequencing libraries came from UMI-labeled 5' RACE. Reanalyzing the 5' RACE reads, TCRdb keeps one entry per CDR3 protein, without DNA. The listing contains about 5,500 distinct CDR3 sequences. Germline assignment: CDR1 SQVTM and CDR2 ANQGSEA. The CDR3 is made up of 12 amino acids. Findings and limits, study-wide: In stem-like memory T cells, Chao1 estimates suggested more diversity than in precursor exhausted T cells.

PBMC were sourced from healthy-donor buffy coats. Total RNA was taken from roughly 140,000 sorted CD8+ T cells, in duplicate, per subset. Material: CD8+ T cells from PBMCs. This chain uses TRBV29-1 with TRBJ1-2. This sequence originates from a human donor in good health. CDR3 protein: CSVEDSNYGYTF.